This TCR beta chain came from a study of cytomegalovirus exposure and HLA in healthy donors. Study-wide points: Information on immune exposure was restricted to one variable (CMV serostatus).

To note about this clone: Its antigen is unknown.

This PCR relied on a set of 60 Vbeta primers and 13 Jbeta primers. Repertoires were generated with immunoSEQ multiplex PCR, while TCRdb's copy carries only in-frame clones and drops some. The sample lists around 150,000 clones, 80% occurring once. V lost 4 bases to trimming and J lost 3 bases, with 15 bases between them. The CDR3 contains 15 residues. Germline V CDR1 and CDR2: MGHRA, YSYEKL. The clonotype comes from a man aged 30-40 years in good health and CMV-seronegative. The chain is built from TRBV4-1 and TRBJ1-1; possible D gene TRBD1, 5 bases. Sequenced sample: PBMCs. CDR3: CASSRSGWWDTEAFF. CDR3 in DNA: TGCGCCAGCAGCCGCTCAGGGTGGTGGGACACTGAAGCTTTCTTT.